These 14 T cell receptor beta chains share one sample of origin, sequenced in a study of blood T cell repertoires in COVID-19. Libraries were prepared by immunoSEQ multiplex PCR; TCRdb keeps only in-frame clonotypes and omits some of them. The sample holds 200,000 or so clones, roughly 89% seen once. The sample taken for sequencing was PBMCs or T cells enriched from blood (not recorded which). These receptors came from a woman between 40 and 55 years old with acute COVID-19.

The J gene is TRBJ1-5, the V gene TRBV6-5; D not certain. V was cut by 6 bases and J by 5 bases, with 8 bases left in between. This CDR3 has 12 amino acids. Germline V lookup: CDR1 MNHEY, CDR2 SVGAGI. CDR3 nucleotides: TGTGCCAGCAGGACATCGGATCAGCCCCAGCATTTT. As protein: CASRTSDQPQHF.

The chain carries TRBV5-4 and TRBJ2-7; TRBD2 matches at 12 bases. The germline V gene has CDR1 SGHNT and CDR2 YYREEE (reference sequence). Germline trimming cut 4 bases from V and 4 bases from J; bases unmatched to any gene: 6. This CDR3 is 15 amino acids long. DNA for the CDR3: TGTGCCAGCAGCACCCGACTAGCGGGGGAGTACGAGCAGTACTTC. It yields the protein CASSTRLAGEYEQYF.

The V and J genes are TRBV7-9 and TRBJ2-1; a weak D match, TRBD1 (6 bases). The CDR3 has 15 residues. With 1 base removed from V and 6 bases from J, the gap between germline ends came to 13 bases. CDR1 and CDR2 from the germline V gene are SEHNR and FQNEAQ (reference sequence). Here the CDR3 reads CASSLVQGWFNEQFF. The CDR3 bases are TGTGCCAGCAGCTTAGTTCAGGGGTGGTTCAATGAGCAGTTCTTC.

This chain uses TRBV19 with TRBJ2-3; possible D gene TRBD1, 5 bases. Looked up from germline, CDR1 is LNHDA and CDR2 is SQIVND (reference sequence). V was clipped by 3 bases and J by 2 bases, with 9 bases between them. The CDR3 contains 14 residues. Here the CDR3 DNA reads TGTGCCAGTAGTATGCAGGGTAACACAGATACGCAGTATTTT. This codes for CASSMQGNTDTQYF.

The chain links TRBV6-2 or TRBV6-3 to TRBJ2-5; 8 bases align to TRBD2. The CDR3 is made up of 15 amino acids. The ends lost 5 bases at V and 4 bases at J; junction bases unmatched: 9. CDR1 is MNHEY and CDR2 is SVGEGT in the germline V gene. The CDR3: CASSGAGGLGETQYF. CDR3 nucleotides: TGTGCCAGCAGTGGGGCGGGAGGTTTGGGAGAGACCCAGTACTTC.

This chain uses TRBV12-3 or TRBV12-4 with TRBJ2-5; D not certain. This CDR3 comprises 13 residues. With 5 bases removed from V and 1 base from J, the gap between germline ends came to 8 bases. CDR3 sequence reads: CASSPYSQETQYF. The CDR3 bases are TGTGCCAGCAGTCCATATAGCCAAGAGACCCAGTACTTC.

The rearrangement joins TRBV7-2 to TRBJ2-7; 8 bases map to TRBD1. The CDR3 consists of 13 residues. Germline loops: CDR1 SGHTA, CDR2 FQGNSA. J was trimmed by 7 bases and V by 8 bases; bases with no gene match: 10. CDR3 residues: CASSQGAVGEQYF. The CDR3 coding sequence is TGTGCCAGCTCCCAGGGGGCAGTTGGTGAGCAGTACTTC.

The chain recombines TRBV30 with TRBJ1-1; TRBD1 matches at 7 bases. This CDR3 is built from 13 residues. Germline trimming cut 3 bases from V and 1 base from J; bases unmatched to any gene: 2. Germline assignment: CDR1 GTSNPN and CDR2 SVGIG (reference sequence). CDR3 in DNA: TGTGCCTGGAGGAACAGGGGGAACACTGAAGCTTTCTTT. Its translation is CAWRNRGNTEAFF. The variable domain in full, with the rest retrieved from reference TRBV30 and TRBJ1-1, is SQTIHQWPATLVQPVGSPLSLECTVEGTSNPNLYWYRQAAGRGLQLLFYSVGIGQISSEVPQNLSASRPQDRQFILSSKKLLLSDSGFYLCAWRNRGNTEAFFGQGTRLTVV.

The chain recombines TRBV6-5 with TRBJ1-2, with D perhaps TRBD1 (5 bases). Between the trimmed V and J ends, which lost 5 bases and 2 bases, there was a span of 9 bases. CDR1 is MNHEY, CDR2 SVGAGI, per germline. This CDR3 has 13 amino acids. For the CDR3, the DNA is TGTGCCAGCAGTAAACAGGTGAACTATGGCTACACCTTC. Residues: CASSKQVNYGYTF.

The V call is TRBV7-2, the J call TRBJ1-1, with 9 nucleotides matching TRBD1. V shed 5 bases and J 8 bases; nucleotides not matched to a gene: 12. This CDR3 has 15 residues. Germline V gives CDR1 SGHTA, CDR2 FQGNSA. CDR3 nucleotide sequence: TGTGCCAGCAGCCTACCGGGACAGGGAGGAAGAGAAGCTTTCTTT. Protein sequence: CASSLPGQGGREAFF.

In its sample, this clone was seen once. The chain couples TRBV4-3 to TRBJ2-2; D gene unclear. This CDR3 region has 16 residues. V gave up 3 bases and J gave up 0 bases, with 11 bases separating them. CDR1 and CDR2 from the germline V gene are LGHNA and YSLEER. In DNA form, the CDR3 reads TGCGCCAGCAGCCATCTGAGTACCGCGAACACCGGGGAGCTGTTTTTT. The encoded protein is CASSHLSTANTGELFF.

The gene calls are TRBV4-1 and TRBJ2-5, with unresolved D. The CDR3 has 14 amino acids. Germline CDR1 and CDR2: MGHRA and YSYEKL. Trimming cost V 1 base and J 4 bases, with 10 bases left between them. The CDR3: CASSQGSSGETQYF. For the CDR3, the DNA is TGCGCCAGCAGCCAAGGGTCTTCGGGAGAGACCCAGTACTTC.

The chain is built from TRBV6-6 and TRBJ1-5, with a tentative D call TRBD1 (6 bases). This CDR3 is 14 amino acids long. The germline V gene encodes CDR1 MNHNY and CDR2 SVGAGI (reference sequence). Trimming cost V 0 bases and J 9 bases, with 12 bases left between them. In nucleotides, the CDR3 is TGTGCCAGCAGTTACTCGTTCAGGGGCCTGCCCCAGCATTTT. This translates into CASSYSFRGLPQHF.

This clone showed up just once. The chain joins TRBV19 to TRBJ2-2, with D possibly matching TRBD2 (5 bases). V was clipped by 8 bases and J by 4 bases, with 14 bases between them. This CDR3 contains 14 residues. Germline V CDR1 and CDR2: LNHDA, SQIVND (reference sequence). Written as DNA, the CDR3 is TGTGCCAGTCGGGTGAGCGCGGGCACCGGGGAGCTGTTTTTT. Translation gives CASRVSAGTGELFF.